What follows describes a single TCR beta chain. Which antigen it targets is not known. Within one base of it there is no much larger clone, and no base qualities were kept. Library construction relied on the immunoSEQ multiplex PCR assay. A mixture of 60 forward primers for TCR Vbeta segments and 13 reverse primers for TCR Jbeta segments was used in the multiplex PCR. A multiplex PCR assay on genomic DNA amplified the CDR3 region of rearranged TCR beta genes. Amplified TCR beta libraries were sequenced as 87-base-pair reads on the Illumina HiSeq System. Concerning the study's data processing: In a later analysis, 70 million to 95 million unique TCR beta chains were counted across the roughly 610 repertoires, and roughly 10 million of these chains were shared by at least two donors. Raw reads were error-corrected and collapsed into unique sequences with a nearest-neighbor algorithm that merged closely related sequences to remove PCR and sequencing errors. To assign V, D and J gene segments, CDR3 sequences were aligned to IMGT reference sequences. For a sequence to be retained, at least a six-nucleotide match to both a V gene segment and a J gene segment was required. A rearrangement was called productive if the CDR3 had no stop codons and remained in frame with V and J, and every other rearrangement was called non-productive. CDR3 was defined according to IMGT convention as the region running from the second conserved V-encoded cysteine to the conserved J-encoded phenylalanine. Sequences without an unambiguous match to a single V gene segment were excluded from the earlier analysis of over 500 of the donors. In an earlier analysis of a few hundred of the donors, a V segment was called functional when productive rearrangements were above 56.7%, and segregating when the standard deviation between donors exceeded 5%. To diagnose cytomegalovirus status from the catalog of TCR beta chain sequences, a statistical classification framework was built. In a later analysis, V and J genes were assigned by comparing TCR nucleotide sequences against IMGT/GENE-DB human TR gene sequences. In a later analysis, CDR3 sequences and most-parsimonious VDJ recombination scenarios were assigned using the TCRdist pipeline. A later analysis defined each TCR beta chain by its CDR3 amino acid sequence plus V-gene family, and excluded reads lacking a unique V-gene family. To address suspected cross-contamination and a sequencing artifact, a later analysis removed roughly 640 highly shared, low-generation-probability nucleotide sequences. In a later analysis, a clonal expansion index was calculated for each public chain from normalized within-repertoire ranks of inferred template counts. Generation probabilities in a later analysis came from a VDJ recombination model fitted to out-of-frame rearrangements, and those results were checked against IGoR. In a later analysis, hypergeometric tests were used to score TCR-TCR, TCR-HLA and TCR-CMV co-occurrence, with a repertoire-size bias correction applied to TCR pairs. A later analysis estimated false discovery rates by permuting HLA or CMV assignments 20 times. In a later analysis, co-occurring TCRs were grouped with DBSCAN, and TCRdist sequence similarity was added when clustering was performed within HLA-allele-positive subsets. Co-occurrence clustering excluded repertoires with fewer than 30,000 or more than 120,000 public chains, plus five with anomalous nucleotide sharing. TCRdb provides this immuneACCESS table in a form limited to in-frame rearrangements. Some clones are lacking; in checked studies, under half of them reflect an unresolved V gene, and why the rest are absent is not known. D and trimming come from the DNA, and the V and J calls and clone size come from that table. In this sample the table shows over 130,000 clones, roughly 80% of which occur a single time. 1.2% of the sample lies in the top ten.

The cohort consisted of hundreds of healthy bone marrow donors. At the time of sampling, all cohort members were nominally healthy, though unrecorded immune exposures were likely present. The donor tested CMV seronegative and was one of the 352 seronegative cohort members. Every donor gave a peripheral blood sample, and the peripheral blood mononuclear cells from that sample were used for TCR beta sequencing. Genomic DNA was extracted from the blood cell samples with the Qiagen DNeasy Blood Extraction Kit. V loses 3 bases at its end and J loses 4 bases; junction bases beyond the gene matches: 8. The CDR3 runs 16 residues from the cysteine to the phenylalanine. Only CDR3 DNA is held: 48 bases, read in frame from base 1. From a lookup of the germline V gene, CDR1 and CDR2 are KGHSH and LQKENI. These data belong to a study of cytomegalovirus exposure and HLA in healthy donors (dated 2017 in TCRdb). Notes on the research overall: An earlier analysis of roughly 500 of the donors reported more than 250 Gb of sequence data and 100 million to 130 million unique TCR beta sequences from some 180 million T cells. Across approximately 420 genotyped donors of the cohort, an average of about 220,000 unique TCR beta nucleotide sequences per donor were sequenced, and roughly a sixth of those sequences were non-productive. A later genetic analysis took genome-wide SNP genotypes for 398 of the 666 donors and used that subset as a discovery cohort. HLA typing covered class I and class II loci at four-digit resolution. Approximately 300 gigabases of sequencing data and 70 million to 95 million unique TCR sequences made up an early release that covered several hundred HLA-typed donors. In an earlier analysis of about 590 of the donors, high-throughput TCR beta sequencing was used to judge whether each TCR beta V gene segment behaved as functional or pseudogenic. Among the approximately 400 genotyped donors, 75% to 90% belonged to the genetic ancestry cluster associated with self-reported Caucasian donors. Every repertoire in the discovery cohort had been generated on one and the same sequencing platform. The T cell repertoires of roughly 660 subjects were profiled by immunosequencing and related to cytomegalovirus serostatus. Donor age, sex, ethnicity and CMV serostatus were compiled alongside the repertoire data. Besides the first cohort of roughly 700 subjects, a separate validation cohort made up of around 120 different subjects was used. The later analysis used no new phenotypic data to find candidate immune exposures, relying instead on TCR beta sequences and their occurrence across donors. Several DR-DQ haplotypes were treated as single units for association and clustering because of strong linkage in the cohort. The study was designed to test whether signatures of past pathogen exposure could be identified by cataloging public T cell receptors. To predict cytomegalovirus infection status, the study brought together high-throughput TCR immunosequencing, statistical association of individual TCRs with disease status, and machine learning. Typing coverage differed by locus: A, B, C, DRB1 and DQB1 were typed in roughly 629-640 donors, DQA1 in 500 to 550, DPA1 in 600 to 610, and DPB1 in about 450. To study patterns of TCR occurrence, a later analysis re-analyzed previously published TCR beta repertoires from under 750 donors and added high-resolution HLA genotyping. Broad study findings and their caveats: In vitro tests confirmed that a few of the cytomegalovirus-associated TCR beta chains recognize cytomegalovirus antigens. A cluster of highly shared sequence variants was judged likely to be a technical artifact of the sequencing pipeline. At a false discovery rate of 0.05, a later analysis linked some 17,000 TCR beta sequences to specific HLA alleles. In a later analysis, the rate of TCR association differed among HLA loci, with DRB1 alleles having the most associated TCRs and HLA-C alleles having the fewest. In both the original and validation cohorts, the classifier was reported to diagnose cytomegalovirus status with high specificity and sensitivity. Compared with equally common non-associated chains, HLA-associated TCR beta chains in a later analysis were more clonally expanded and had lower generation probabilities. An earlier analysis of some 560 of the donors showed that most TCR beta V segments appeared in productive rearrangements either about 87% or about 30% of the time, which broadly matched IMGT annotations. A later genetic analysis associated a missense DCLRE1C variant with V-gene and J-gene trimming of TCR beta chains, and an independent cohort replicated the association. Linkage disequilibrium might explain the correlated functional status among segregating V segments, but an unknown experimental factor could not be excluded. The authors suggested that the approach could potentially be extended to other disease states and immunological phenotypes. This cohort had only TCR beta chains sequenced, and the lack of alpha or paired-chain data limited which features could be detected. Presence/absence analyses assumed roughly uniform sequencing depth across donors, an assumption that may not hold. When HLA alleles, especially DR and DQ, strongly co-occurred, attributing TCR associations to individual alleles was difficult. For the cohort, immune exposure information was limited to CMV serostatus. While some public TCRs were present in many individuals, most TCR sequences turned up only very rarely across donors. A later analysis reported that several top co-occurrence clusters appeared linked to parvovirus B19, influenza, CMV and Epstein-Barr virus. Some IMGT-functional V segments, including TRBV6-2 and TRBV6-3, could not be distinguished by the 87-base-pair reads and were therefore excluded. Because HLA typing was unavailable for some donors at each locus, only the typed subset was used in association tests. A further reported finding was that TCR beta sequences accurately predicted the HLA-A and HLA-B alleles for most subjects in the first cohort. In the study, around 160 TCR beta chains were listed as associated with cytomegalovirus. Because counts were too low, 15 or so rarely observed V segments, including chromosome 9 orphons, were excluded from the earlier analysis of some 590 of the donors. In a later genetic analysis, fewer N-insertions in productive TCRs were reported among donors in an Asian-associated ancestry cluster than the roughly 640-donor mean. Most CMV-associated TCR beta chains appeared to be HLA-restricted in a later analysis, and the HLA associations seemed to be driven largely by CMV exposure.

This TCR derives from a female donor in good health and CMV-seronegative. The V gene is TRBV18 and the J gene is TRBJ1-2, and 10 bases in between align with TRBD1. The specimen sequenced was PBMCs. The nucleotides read TGTGCCAGCTCACCTGGTGGGACAGGGGTCTCCTATGGCTACACCTTC. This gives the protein CASSPGGTGVSYGYTF.